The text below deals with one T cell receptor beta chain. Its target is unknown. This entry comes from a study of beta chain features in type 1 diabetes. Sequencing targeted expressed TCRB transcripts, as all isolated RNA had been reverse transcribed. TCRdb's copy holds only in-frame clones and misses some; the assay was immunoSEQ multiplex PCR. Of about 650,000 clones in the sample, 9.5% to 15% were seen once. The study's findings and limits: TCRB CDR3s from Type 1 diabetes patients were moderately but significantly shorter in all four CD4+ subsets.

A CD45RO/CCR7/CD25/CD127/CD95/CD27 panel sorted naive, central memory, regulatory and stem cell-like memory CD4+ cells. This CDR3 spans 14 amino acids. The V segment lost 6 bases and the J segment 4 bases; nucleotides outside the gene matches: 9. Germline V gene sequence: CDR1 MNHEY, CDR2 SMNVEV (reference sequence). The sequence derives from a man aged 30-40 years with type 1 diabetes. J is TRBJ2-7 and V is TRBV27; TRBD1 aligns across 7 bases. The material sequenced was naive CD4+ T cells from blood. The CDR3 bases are TGTGCCAGCAGCCTACAGGGGCCGCAGTACGAGCAGTACTTC. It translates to CASSLQGPQYEQYF.